These 29 T cell receptor beta chains were all obtained from the same sample, sequenced in a study of blood T cell repertoires in COVID-19 (dated by TCRdb to about 2020). Library preparation employed the immunoSEQ multiplex PCR assay. TCRdb holds this immuneACCESS table with in-frame rearrangements only. Some clones are missing; in checked studies, unresolved V genes explain under half, and the rest has no known cause. The sample table records over 70,000 clones; 80% of these occur just once. 10% of the sample rests with the top ten. Sequencing was carried out using peripheral blood. The origin of the receptors is a woman aged 70-85 years with acute or convalescent COVID-19.

The V and J genes are TRBV3-1 (or the pseudogene TRBV3-2) and TRBJ1-1, with 10 bases identical to TRBD1. CDR3 length equals 15 residues. Trimming took 4 bases from V and 7 from J; bases not matched to a gene: 9. Germline CDR1 is LGHDT and CDR2 is YNNKEL (reference sequence). CDR3 coding DNA: TGTGCCAGCAGCCCAAGAGACAGGACAGGGGGTGAAGCTTTCTTT. It encodes CASSPRDRTGGEAFF.

The chain couples TRBV6-5 to TRBJ2-1, with a weak D call TRBD1 (6 bases). The V gene's germline CDR1 is MNHEY and CDR2 SVGAGI. CDR3 length: 13 amino acids. Trimming took off 7 bases at V and 8 bases at J, with 15 bases between the two ends. CDR3 residues: CASTREWGHEQFF. The CDR3 bases are TGTGCCAGCACTAGGGAGTGGGGGCATGAGCAGTTCTTC.

V gene TRBV7-2 combines with J gene TRBJ2-2; 7 bases are a match to TRBD2. The J segment lost 5 bases and the V segment lost 2 bases, leaving 8 bases of the junction unmatched. Germline V gives CDR1 SGHTA, CDR2 FQGNSA. The CDR3 sequence is 16 residues long. The CDR3 protein is CASSLNPAGVTGELFF. The CDR3 DNA reads TGTGCCAGCAGCTTAAACCCGGCGGGGGTAACCGGGGAGCTGTTTTTT.

The gene calls are TRBV6-5 and TRBJ2-1; D remains unclear. The germline gives CDR1 MNHEY, CDR2 SVGAGI. V lost 0 bases to trimming and J lost 6 bases, with 6 bases between them. The CDR3 contains 13 residues. The CDR3 DNA follows: TGTGCCAGCAGTTACTCCAGAGGCAATGAGCAGTTCTTC. Translated: CASSYSRGNEQFF.

This rearrangement joins TRBV27 to TRBJ2-6; perhaps TRBD1 as D (5 bases). Trimming removed 2 bases at V and 2 bases at J, with 7 bases between. CDR1 is MNHEY and CDR2 is SMNVEV in the germline V gene (reference sequence). The CDR3 has 15 amino acids. The CDR3 region has the DNA TGTGCCAGCAGTTTAGGCAGGGCTGGGGCCAACGTCCTGACTTTC. Amino acids: CASSLGRAGANVLTF.

This clone turned up a few times. This chain joins TRBV5-5 and TRBJ2-1, with TRBD2 matching 7 bases. The CDR3 sequence is 14 residues long. Germline V gene data show CDR1 as SGHKS and CDR2 as YYEKEE (reference sequence). The V gene end was trimmed by 4 bases and the J gene end by 8 bases; junction bases not matched to a gene: 9. CDR3 amino acids: CASSPGGNSDEQFF. For the CDR3, the DNA is TGTGCCAGCAGCCCCGGGGGGAATTCGGATGAGCAGTTCTTC.

This chain connects TRBV6-5 to TRBJ2-1, with 11 positions matching TRBD2. The J segment lost 2 bases and the V segment lost 7 bases, leaving 4 bases of the junction unmatched. This CDR3 is 15 amino acids long. CDR1 is MNHEY and CDR2 is SVGAGI in the germline V gene. DNA of the CDR3: TGTGCCAGCACCCGACTAGCGGGACCCTACAATGAGCAGTTCTTC. Encoded protein: CASTRLAGPYNEQFF.

The chain uses TRBV3-1 (or the pseudogene TRBV3-2) and TRBJ2-7; 8 nucleotides agree with TRBD2. Germline loops: CDR1 LGHDT, CDR2 YNNKEL (reference sequence). The length of the CDR3 is 13 residues. The J segment lost 9 bases and the V segment lost 0 bases, leaving 4 bases of the junction unmatched. DNA for the CDR3: TGTGCCAGCAGCCAAGACGGGAGGGCCCGGCAGTACTTC. As protein: CASSQDGRARQYF.

This clone was recorded once. The chain joins TRBV2 to TRBJ1-2; the D is unclear. Germline CDR1 SNHLY, CDR2 FYNNEI. Trimming removed 3 bases from V and 8 bases from J, with 10 bases in between. This CDR3 is 12 amino acids long. The CDR3 sequence: CASSDIFSGYTF. The DNA for the CDR3 is TGTGCCAGCAGTGATATCTTTAGCGGCTACACCTTC.

The V call is TRBV6-5, the J call TRBJ1-2, with 11 bases that match TRBD1. The junction had 9 bases not matched to a gene; V was cut back by 8 bases and J by 7 bases. The length of the CDR3 is 14 residues. Germline CDR1 is MNHEY and CDR2 is SVGAGI. This chain's CDR3 is CASGDRGLPGGYTF. The CDR3 DNA follows: TGTGCCAGCGGGGACAGGGGGTTACCTGGTGGCTACACCTTC.

In this sample, this clone turned up a few times. The chain recombines TRBV18 with TRBJ1-2; the D gene is possibly TRBD1 (6 bases). CDR1 is KGHSH and CDR2 is LQKENI in the germline V gene. Trimming stripped 1 base from V and 3 bases from J, with 12 bases between. The CDR3 has 15 amino acids. The CDR3 loop is CASSPLPGVDYGYTF. CDR3 nucleotides: TGTGCCAGCTCACCACTACCAGGGGTAGACTATGGCTACACCTTC.

The chain couples TRBV6-2 or TRBV6-3 to TRBJ2-1, with TRBD1 matching over 9 bases. The V segment lost 0 bases and the J segment 4 bases; nucleotides outside the gene matches: 4. Germline values: CDR1 MNHEY, CDR2 SVGEGT. The CDR3 sequence is 16 residues long. CDR3 DNA sequence: TGTGCCAGCAGTTACTCCGGGACAGGGATTTACAATGAGCAGTTCTTC. Its protein is CASSYSGTGIYNEQFF.

The chain uses TRBV28 and TRBJ1-1; D unclear. This CDR3 has 15 residues. Trimming stripped 9 bases from V and 0 bases from J, with 17 bases between. The germline V gene encodes CDR1 MDHEN and CDR2 SYDVKM. The CDR3 loop is CASKPLGSLNTEAFF. DNA of the CDR3: TGTGCCAGTAAACCACTAGGGTCCCTGAACACTGAAGCTTTCTTT.

The rearrangement joins TRBV19 to TRBJ1-1; 7 bases fit TRBD1. V lost 6 bases, J lost 1 base, and 5 bases stayed unmatched. This CDR3 contains 14 residues. From germline, CDR1 is LNHDA and CDR2 SQIVND (reference sequence). CDR3 sequence (DNA): TGTGCCAGTAGACCGGACAGGTCGAACACTGAAGCTTTCTTT. Its protein is CASRPDRSNTEAFF.

The chain recombines TRBV5-1 with TRBJ1-3, with D hard to call. CDR1 and CDR2 from the germline V gene are SGHRS and YFSETQ. V was trimmed by 5 bases and J by 0 bases, leaving 9 bases between them. CDR3 size: 14 residues. The CDR3 DNA follows: TGCGCCAGCAGGCGGGCGGACTCTGGAAACACCATATATTTT. This codes for CASRRADSGNTIYF.

The V and J genes are TRBV7-3 and TRBJ2-1; no definite D call. V lost 0 bases to trimming and J lost 8 bases, with 8 bases between them. Germline CDR1 SGHTA, CDR2 FQGTGA. The CDR3 covers 13 residues. Here the CDR3 reads CASSLTGVDEQFF. CDR3 bases: TGTGCCAGCAGCTTAACCGGAGTCGATGAGCAGTTCTTC.

The chain joins TRBV9 to TRBJ2-5; a possible D gene is TRBD1 (6 bases). The ends were cut back, 0 bases at V and 7 bases at J, with 16 bases in the middle. The CDR3 covers 15 residues. Germline V gene sequence: CDR1 SGDLS, CDR2 YYNGEE. The DNA for the CDR3 is TGTGCCAGCAGCGTAGGTCCTTCAGGGGTGGGGACCCAGTACTTC. It is translated as CASSVGPSGVGTQYF.

This chain uses TRBV5-1 with TRBJ2-5; 8 nucleotides agree with TRBD1. Germline V gene sequence: CDR1 SGHRS, CDR2 YFSETQ. This CDR3 contains 16 residues. V gave up 3 bases and J gave up 4 bases; unmatched junction bases: 11. The CDR3 bases are TGCGCCAGCAGCTCCCAGCGGCAGGGGGCGGGAGAGACCCAGTACTTC. Translating gives CASSSQRQGAGETQYF.

The V call is TRBV5-6, the J call TRBJ2-2; 8 positions match TRBD1. The trim removed 4 bases at V and 7 bases at J, leaving 6 bases unmatched. Germline V gives CDR1 SGHDT, CDR2 YYEEEE. The CDR3 consists of 14 residues. CDR3 nucleotide sequence: TGTGCCAGCAGCCCCCAGGGGGCGATCGGGGAGCTGTTTTTT. This gives the protein CASSPQGAIGELFF.

The chain joins TRBV2 to TRBJ2-3; D is unclear. Germline CDR1 SNHLY, CDR2 FYNNEI. V was cut by 7 bases and J by 6 bases, with 11 bases left in between. The CDR3 loop spans 12 amino acids. For the CDR3, the DNA is TGTGCCAGCAATCCCCTCGCGGATACGCAGTATTTT. Its translation: CASNPLADTQYF.

This rearrangement joins TRBV25-1 to TRBJ2-7, with TRBD2 matching 13 bases. The trim removed 9 bases at V and 4 bases at J, leaving 3 bases unmatched. Germline CDR1 reads MGHDK; CDR2 reads SYGVNS. The CDR3 consists of 13 residues. In DNA, the CDR3 is TGTGCCAGTCGGACTAGCGGGAGTTACGAGCAGTACTTC. Translation gives CASRTSGSYEQYF.

This clone is classed as medium-sized (0.01 to 0.1%). The rearrangement uses TRBV15 and TRBJ2-5; 11 nucleotides agree with TRBD1. Germline V CDR1 and CDR2: LNHNV, YYDKDF (reference sequence). There are 17 residues in the CDR3. The V and J ends lost 5 bases and 5 bases, in that order; junction bases with no gene match: 13. The CDR3 protein is CATSEGTGQGVQETQYF. CDR3 DNA sequence: TGTGCCACCAGCGAAGGGACGGGACAGGGGGTGCAGGAGACCCAGTACTTC. The full variable domain, in which reference TRBV15 and TRBJ2-5 provide the parts outside the CDR3, is DAMVIQNPRYQVTQFGKPVTLSCSQTLNHNVMYWYQQKSSQAPKLLFHYYDKDFNNEADTPDNFQSRRPNTSFCFLDIRSPGLGDTAMYLCATSEGTGQGVQETQYFGPGTRLLVL.

The V gene is TRBV28, the J gene TRBJ2-1; maybe TRBD2 (7 bases). CDR1 is MDHEN, CDR2 SYDVKM, per germline. The CDR3 is 15 residues long. V dropped 5 bases and J dropped 9 bases, with 20 bases sitting between them. The CDR3 bases are TGTGCCAGCAGTATCGTGAGGGGGGGCCAGGGTGAGCAGTTCTTC. As protein: CASSIVRGGQGEQFF.

The chain carries TRBV27 and TRBJ1-1; 9 positions agree with TRBD1. V lost 4 bases and J lost 0; bases outside the gene matches: 6. The CDR3 contains 16 residues. Germline CDR1 reads MNHEY; CDR2 reads SMNVEV (reference sequence). The CDR3, as DNA: TGTGCCAGCAGTTCTACCGGGACAGGGATGAACACTGAAGCTTTCTTT. Protein: CASSSTGTGMNTEAFF.

This clone has a single count. The chain recombines TRBV7-3 with TRBJ1-6; the D is unclear. Germline V gene lookup returns CDR1 SGHTA and CDR2 FQGTGA. This CDR3 has 13 amino acids. V was pared by 3 bases and J by 9 bases, with 9 bases between. DNA of the CDR3: TGTGCCAGCAGCTTGGGCCTCGGTTCACCCCTCCACTTT. Translated: CASSLGLGSPLHF.

The chain uses TRBV7-2 and TRBJ2-5; 9 bases are shared with TRBD2. Germline V lookup: CDR1 SGHTA, CDR2 FQGNSA. CDR3 length: 15 residues. After removal of 4 bases from V and 5 bases from J, the junction contained 8 bases not matched to a gene. Here the CDR3 DNA reads TGTGCCAGCAGCTCCTGGGAGGCGGGAGGGGAGACCCAGTACTTC. Translating it yields CASSSWEAGGETQYF.

This chain joins TRBV6-2 or TRBV6-3 and TRBJ2-7; D not resolved. The germline V gene has CDR1 MNHEY and CDR2 SVGEGT. The V and J ends lost 5 bases and 1 base respectively, with 21 bases between them. The CDR3 is 17 amino acids. In nucleotides, the CDR3 is TGTGCCAGCAGTGCCACACCCCCTCACGACACATCCTACGAGCAGTACTTC. Its protein is CASSATPPHDTSYEQYF.

This clone has more than one count but fewer than ten. The genes are TRBV7-9 and TRBJ1-2; no firm D call. This CDR3 spans 15 amino acids. V was trimmed by 5 bases and J by 5 bases, leaving 18 bases between them. CDR1 and CDR2 (germline): SEHNR, FQNEAQ (reference sequence). CDR3 sequence reads: CASSPIASGPYGYTF. The CDR3 DNA is TGTGCCAGCAGCCCTATAGCGTCCGGCCCATATGGCTACACCTTC.

The chain has TRBV7-6 and TRBJ2-3; 8 bases agree with TRBD2. The CDR3 contains 15 residues. Losses at the gene ends were 5 bases for V and 5 bases for J; bases not matched to a gene: 9. Per the germline V gene, CDR1 is SGHVS and CDR2 is FNYEAQ. The CDR3 DNA sequence: TGTGCCAGCAGCCTCCGAAGCGGGGGAGGAGATACGCAGTATTTT. It encodes CASSLRSGGGDTQYF.